The source of this TCR beta chain is a study of lymphopenia after photon versus proton radiotherapy. The study, taken as a whole, reports: Survival link was tested only in deceased patients; proton benefit remains a possibility. Proton therapy kept repertoires fairly stable, unlike photons, which gained effector/memory cells. Post-nadir diversity loss with photons came from oligoclonal expansion, particularly CD8+ Temra cells.

A note on this clone: Its antigen is as yet unknown.

Only in-frame clones appear in the TCRdb table, and some are missing; sequencing was by immunoSEQ multiplex PCR. The sample carries tens of thousands of clones, roughly 84% recorded once. The starting material was peripheral blood, obtained from a patient treated with photon-based radiotherapy. The sequence came from a man in his fifties with gastric cancer.

The CDR3 loop reads CSARDYPEQYF. Here the CDR3 DNA reads TGCAGTGCTAGAGATTACCCAGAGCAGTACTTC. The chain combines TRBV20-1 with TRBJ2-7, with unresolved D. The length of the CDR3 is 11 residues. The V gene lost 0 bases and the J gene lost 7 bases, with 7 bases spanning the gap. Germline V CDR1 and CDR2: DFQATT, SNEGSKA (reference sequence).